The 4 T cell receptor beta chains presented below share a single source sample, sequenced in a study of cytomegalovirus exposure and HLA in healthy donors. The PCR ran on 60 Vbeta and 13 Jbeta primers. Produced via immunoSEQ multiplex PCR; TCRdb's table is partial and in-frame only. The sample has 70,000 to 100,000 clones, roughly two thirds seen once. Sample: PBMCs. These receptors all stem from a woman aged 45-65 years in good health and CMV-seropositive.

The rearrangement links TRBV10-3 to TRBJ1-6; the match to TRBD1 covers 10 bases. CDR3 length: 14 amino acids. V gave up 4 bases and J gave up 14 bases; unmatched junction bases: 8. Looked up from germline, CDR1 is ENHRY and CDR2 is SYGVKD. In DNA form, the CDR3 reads TGTGCCATCAGTGCTACCGGGACAGGGGTAACCCTCCACTTT. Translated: CAISATGTGVTLHF.

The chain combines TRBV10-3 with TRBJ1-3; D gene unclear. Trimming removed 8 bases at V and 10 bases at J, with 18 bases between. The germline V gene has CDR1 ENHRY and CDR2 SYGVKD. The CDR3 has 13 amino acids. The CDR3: CAIGGIQAWTIYF. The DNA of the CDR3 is TGTGCCATCGGAGGAATCCAAGCGTGGACCATATATTTT.

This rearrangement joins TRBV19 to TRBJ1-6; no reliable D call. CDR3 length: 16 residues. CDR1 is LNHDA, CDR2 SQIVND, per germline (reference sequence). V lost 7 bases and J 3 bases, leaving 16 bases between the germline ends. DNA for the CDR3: TGTGCCAGTAAGGTAGAGGCGACGGGCTATAATTCACCCCTCCACTTT. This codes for CASKVEATGYNSPLHF.

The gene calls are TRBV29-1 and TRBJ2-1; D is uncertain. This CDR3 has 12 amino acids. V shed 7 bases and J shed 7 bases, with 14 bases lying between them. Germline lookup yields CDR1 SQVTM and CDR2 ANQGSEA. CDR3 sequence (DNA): TGCAGCGAGAGATTAATCGGTAATGAGCAGTTCTTC. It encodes CSERLIGNEQFF.